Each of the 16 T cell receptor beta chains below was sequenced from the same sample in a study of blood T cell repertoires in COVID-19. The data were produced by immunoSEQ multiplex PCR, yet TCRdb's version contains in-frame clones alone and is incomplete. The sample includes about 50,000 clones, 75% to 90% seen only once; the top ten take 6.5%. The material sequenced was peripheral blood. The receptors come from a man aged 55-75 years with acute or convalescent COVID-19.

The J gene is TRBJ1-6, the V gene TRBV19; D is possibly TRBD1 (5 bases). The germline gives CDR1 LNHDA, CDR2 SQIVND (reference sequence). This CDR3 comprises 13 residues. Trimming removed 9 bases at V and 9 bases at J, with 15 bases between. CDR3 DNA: TGTGCCAGCAGGGACCTCGGGAGTTCACCCCTCCACTTT. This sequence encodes CASRDLGSSPLHF.

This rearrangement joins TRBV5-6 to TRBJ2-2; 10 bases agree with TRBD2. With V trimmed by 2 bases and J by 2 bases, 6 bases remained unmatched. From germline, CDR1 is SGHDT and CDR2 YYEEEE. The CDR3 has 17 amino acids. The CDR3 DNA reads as TGTGCCAGCAGCTTACTAGCGGGAACTCTCAACACCGGGGAGCTGTTTTTT. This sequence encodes CASSLLAGTLNTGELFF.

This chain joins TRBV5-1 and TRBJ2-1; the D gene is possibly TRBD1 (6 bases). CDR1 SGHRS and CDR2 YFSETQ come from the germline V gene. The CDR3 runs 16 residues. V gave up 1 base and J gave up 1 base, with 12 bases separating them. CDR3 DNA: TGCGCCAGCAGCTTGCTCGGGACACTGTCCTACAATGAGCAGTTCTTC. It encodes CASSLLGTLSYNEQFF. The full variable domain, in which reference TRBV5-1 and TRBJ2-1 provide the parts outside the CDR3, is KAGVTQTPRYLIKTRGQQVTLSCSPISGHRSVSWYQQTPGQGLQFLFEYFSETQRNKGNFPGRFSGRQFSNSRSEMNVSTLELGDSALYLCASSLLGTLSYNEQFFGPGTRLTVL.

CDR3 sequence (DNA): TGCAGCGCAGAGTCGGGGAGCTCCTACAATGAGCAGTTCTTC. It encodes CSAESGSSYNEQFF. The V call is TRBV29-1, the J call TRBJ2-1; tentative D call: TRBD2 (5 bases). CDR1 is SQVTM and CDR2 is ANQGSEA in the germline V gene. The V and J ends lost 7 bases and 0 bases respectively, with 13 bases between them. The CDR3 has 14 residues.

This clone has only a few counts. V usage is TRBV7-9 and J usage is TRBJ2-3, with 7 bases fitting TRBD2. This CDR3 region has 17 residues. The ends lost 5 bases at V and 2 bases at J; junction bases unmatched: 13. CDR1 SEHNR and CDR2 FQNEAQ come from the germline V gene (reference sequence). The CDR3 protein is CASSPGAGRPVTDTQYF. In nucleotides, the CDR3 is TGTGCCAGCAGCCCTGGGGCCGGGAGGCCCGTCACAGATACGCAGTATTTT. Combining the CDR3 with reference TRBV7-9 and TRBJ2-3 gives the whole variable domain DTGVSQNPRHKITKRGQNVTFRCDPISEHNRLYWYRQTLGQGPEFLTYFQNEAQLEKSRLLSDRFSAERPKGSFSTLEIQRTEQGDSAMYLCASSPGAGRPVTDTQYFGPGTRLTVL.

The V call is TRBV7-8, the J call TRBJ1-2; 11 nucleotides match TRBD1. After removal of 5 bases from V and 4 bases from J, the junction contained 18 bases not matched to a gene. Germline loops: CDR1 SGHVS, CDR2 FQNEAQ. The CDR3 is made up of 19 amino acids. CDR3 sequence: CASSPPTGQGAPSSYGYTF. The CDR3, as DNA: TGTGCCAGCAGCCCCCCTACCGGACAGGGGGCTCCCTCCAGCTATGGCTACACCTTC.

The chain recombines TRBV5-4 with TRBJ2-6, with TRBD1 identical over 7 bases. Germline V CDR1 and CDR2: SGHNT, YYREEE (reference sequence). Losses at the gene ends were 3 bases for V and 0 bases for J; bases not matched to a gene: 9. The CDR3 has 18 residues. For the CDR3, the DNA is TGTGCCAGCAGCTGGGAACAGGGGCCAAACTCTGGGGCCAACGTCCTGACTTTC. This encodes CASSWEQGPNSGANVLTF.

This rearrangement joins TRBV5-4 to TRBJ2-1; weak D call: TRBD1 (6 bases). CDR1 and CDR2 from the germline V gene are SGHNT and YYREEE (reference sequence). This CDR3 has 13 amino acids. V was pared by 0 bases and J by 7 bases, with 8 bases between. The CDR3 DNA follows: TGTGCCAGCAGCTTGGATACAGGGAATGAGCAGTTCTTC. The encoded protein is CASSLDTGNEQFF.

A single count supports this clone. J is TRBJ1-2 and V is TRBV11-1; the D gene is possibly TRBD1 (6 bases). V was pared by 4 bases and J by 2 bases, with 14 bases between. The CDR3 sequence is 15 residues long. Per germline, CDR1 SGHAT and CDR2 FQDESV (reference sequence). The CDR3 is CASSSAPGQNYGYTF. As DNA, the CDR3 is TGTGCCAGCAGCTCAGCCCCGGGACAAAACTATGGCTACACCTTC.

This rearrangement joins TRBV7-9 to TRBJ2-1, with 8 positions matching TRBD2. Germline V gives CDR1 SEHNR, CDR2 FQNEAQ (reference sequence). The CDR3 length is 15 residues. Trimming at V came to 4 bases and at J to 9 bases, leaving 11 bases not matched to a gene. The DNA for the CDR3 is TGTGCCAGCAGCTCCGCCGGGACTAGGAAGACTGAGCAGTTCTTC. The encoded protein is CASSSAGTRKTEQFF. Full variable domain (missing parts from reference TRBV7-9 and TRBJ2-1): DTGVSQNPRHKITKRGQNVTFRCDPISEHNRLYWYRQTLGQGPEFLTYFQNEAQLEKSRLLSDRFSAERPKGSFSTLEIQRTEQGDSAMYLCASSSAGTRKTEQFFGPGTRLTVL.

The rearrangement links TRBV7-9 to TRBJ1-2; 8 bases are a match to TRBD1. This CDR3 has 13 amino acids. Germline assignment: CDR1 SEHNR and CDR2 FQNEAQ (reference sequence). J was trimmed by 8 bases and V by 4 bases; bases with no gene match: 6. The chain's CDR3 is CASSYLGQGGYTF. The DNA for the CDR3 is TGTGCCAGCAGCTACCTCGGACAGGGAGGCTACACCTTC. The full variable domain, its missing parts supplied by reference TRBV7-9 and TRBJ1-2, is DTGVSQNPRHKITKRGQNVTFRCDPISEHNRLYWYRQTLGQGPEFLTYFQNEAQLEKSRLLSDRFSAERPKGSFSTLEIQRTEQGDSAMYLCASSYLGQGGYTFGSGTRLTVV.

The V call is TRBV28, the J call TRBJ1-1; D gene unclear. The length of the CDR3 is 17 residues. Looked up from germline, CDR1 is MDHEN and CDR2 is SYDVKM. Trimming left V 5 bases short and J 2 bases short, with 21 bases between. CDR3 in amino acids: CASSRLLKRVTNTEAFF. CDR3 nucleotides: TGTGCCAGCAGTCGGCTTCTCAAGCGGGTGACCAACACTGAAGCTTTCTTT.

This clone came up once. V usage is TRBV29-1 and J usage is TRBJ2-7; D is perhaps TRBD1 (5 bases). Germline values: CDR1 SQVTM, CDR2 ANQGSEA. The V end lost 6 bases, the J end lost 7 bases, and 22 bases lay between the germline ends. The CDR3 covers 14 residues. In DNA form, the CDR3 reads TGCAGCGTCGTTGGGGCGGCATCTGACTGGGAGCAGTACTTC. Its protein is CSVVGAASDWEQYF.

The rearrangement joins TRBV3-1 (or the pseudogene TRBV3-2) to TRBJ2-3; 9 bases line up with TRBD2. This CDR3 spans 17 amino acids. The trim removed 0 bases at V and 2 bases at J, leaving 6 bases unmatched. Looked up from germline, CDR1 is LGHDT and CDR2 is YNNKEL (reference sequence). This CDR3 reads CASSQEGREGTTDTQYF. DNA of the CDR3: TGTGCCAGCAGCCAAGAAGGGCGGGAGGGGACCACAGATACGCAGTATTTT.

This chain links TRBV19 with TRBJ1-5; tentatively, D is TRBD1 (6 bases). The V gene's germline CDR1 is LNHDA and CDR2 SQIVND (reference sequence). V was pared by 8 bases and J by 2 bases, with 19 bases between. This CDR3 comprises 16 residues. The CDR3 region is CASEGLQGGRNQPQHF. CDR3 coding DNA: TGTGCCAGTGAGGGCCTACAGGGTGGTCGCAATCAGCCCCAGCATTTT.

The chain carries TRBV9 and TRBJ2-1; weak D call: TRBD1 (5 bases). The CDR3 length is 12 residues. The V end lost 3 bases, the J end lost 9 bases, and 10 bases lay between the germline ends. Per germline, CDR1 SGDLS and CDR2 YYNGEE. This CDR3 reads CASSAWGVEQFF. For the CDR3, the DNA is TGTGCCAGCAGCGCCTGGGGCGTTGAGCAGTTCTTC.